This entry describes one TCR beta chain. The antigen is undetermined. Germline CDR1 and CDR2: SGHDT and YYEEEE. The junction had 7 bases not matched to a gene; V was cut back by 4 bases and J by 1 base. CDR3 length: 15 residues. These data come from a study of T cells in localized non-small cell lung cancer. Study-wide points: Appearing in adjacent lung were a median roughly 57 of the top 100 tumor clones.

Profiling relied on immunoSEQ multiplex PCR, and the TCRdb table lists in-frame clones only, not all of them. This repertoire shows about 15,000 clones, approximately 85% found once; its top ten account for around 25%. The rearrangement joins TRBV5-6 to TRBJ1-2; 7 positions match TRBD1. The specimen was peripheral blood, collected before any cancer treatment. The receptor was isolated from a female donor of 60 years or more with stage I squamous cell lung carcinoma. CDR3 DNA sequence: TGTGCCAGCAGCCACCGGGACAGATTTAACTATGGCTACACCTTC. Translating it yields CASSHRDRFNYGYTF.